This TCR beta chain was found in a study of T cells in Graves' hyperthyroidism and ophthalmopathy. Study at large: Pretreatment peripheral blood was obtained at initial diagnosis.

The hyperthyroidism was newly diagnosed and had lasted under 2 months; the patients were aged 18 to 65. The germline V gene encodes CDR1 MNHEY and CDR2 SVGAGI. Losses at the gene ends were 4 bases for V and 2 bases for J; bases not matched to a gene: 6. CDR3 length: 16 residues. Amplified TCR beta CDR3 regions came from RNA transcripts. The HTBI primer set was used in a first-round RT-PCR of the TCR CDR3. TCRdb re-derived calls from the multiplex PCR reads in MiXCR, one entry per CDR3 protein. Among a few hundred thousand distinct CDR3 sequences, around 21% were seen once, and the ten largest hold more than 20%.

The chain links TRBV6-5 to TRBJ2-2, with 8 bases matching TRBD2. This TCR came from a man between 18 and 29 years old with Graves' hyperthyroidism. Sequencing was carried out using blood. CDR3 sequence: CASSSRRGANTGELFF. The CDR3 nucleotides are TGTGCCAGCAGTTCTCGGCGGGGGGCAAACACCGGGGAGCTGTTTTTT.